This entry lists 32 T cell receptor beta chains sequenced from one sample in a study of T cells in Graves' hyperthyroidism and ophthalmopathy. TCR beta CDR3 regions were amplified from RNA transcripts. HTBI primers were employed in a first-round RT-PCR of the TCR CDR3. Using its own MiXCR run on the multiplex PCR reads, TCRdb lists one record per CDR3 protein. The sample shows about 560,000 distinct CDR3 sequences, just over 45% of them seen only once. Sequencing was performed on peripheral blood or thyroid tissue (not recorded which). The receptor source for this set is a woman younger than 30 with Graves' hyperthyroidism.

This clonotype occurred a few times. The V and J genes are TRBV5-1 and TRBJ2-5, with D perhaps matching TRBD1 (6 bases). CDR1 and CDR2 from the germline V gene are SGHRS and YFSETQ. The CDR3 contains 15 residues. Between the trimmed V and J ends, which lost 5 bases and 2 bases, there was a span of 16 bases. As DNA, the CDR3 is TGCGCCAGCAGAAACTCAGGGGTGTTTCAAGAGACCCAGTACTTC. This translates into CASRNSGVFQETQYF. The full variable domain, with the rest looked up from reference TRBV5-1 and TRBJ2-5, is KAGVTQTPRYLIKTRGQQVTLSCSPISGHRSVSWYQQTPGQGLQFLFEYFSETQRNKGNFPGRFSGRQFSNSRSEMNVSTLELGDSALYLCASRNSGVFQETQYFGPGTRLLVL.

V gene TRBV9 combines with J gene TRBJ1-4; 10 bases map to TRBD1. The CDR3 has 14 residues. With V trimmed by 4 bases and J by 8 bases, 5 bases remained unmatched. Germline CDR1 and CDR2: SGDLS and YYNGEE. The CDR3 loop reads CASSTGTGDEKLFF. CDR3 nucleotide sequence: TGTGCCAGCAGCACTGGGACAGGGGACGAAAAACTGTTTTTT.

This chain joins TRBV6-5 and TRBJ1-2, with a tentative D call TRBD1 (6 bases). CDR3 length equals 14 residues. V lost 0 bases and J lost 5, with 10 bases in between. The germline V gene encodes CDR1 MNHEY and CDR2 SVGAGI. This CDR3 is CASSYSGRGYGYTF. The CDR3 DNA reads as TGTGCCAGCAGTTACTCGGGCAGGGGATATGGCTACACCTTC.

The chain employs TRBV7-6 and TRBJ1-2; D gene unclear. Germline V gives CDR1 SGHVS, CDR2 FNYEAQ. This CDR3 comprises 16 residues. V lost 5 bases and J 8 bases, leaving 24 bases between the germline ends. CDR3 sequence (DNA): TGTGCCAGCAGCGACCCACGGGCCTCATCATTACGGGGCTACACCTTC. It codes for CASSDPRASSLRGYTF. Full variable domain (outside the CDR3, taken from reference TRBV7-6 and TRBJ1-2): GAGVSQSPRYKVTKRGQDVALRCDPISGHVSLYWYRQALGQGPEFLTYFNYEAQQDKSGLPNDRFSAERPEGSISTLTIQRTEQRDSAMYRCASSDPRASSLRGYTFGSGTRLTVV.

The rearrangement links TRBV10-3 to TRBJ2-5; 9 bases align to TRBD2. The CDR3 totals 16 residues. The germline CDR1 and CDR2 sequences are ENHRY and SYGVKD. V lost 0 bases and J lost 5; bases outside the gene matches: 7. The CDR3 coding sequence is TGTGCCATCAGTGAGTCGGGCGGGAGGGCCTTGGAGACCCAGTACTTC. Translated: CAISESGGRALETQYF.

This clonotype was picked up a small number of times. The chain combines TRBV2 with TRBJ1-1; 9 bases are shared with TRBD1. V gave up 4 bases and J gave up 6 bases; unmatched junction bases: 3. Germline CDR1 and CDR2: SNHLY and FYNNEI. CDR3 length: 13 residues. DNA of the CDR3: TGTGCCAGCAGTGGGACAGGGGACGCTGAAGCTTTCTTT. This codes for CASSGTGDAEAFF.

This clonotype has a handful of counts. V usage is TRBV11-1 and J usage is TRBJ1-4; 7 bases align to TRBD1. Germline values: CDR1 SGHAT, CDR2 FQDESV (reference sequence). With V trimmed by 6 bases and J by 3 bases, 7 bases remained unmatched. CDR3 length equals 15 residues. CDR3 sequence (DNA): TGTGCCAGCAGGCAAACAGGGGAAGCTAATGAAAAACTGTTTTTT. Its translation is CASRQTGEANEKLFF.

This clonotype was seen more than once but under ten times. The chain carries TRBV24-1 and TRBJ2-2; 9 bases are a match to TRBD1. Germline trimming cut 4 bases from V and 4 bases from J; bases unmatched to any gene: 6. Germline lookup yields CDR1 KGHDR and CDR2 SFDVKD. The CDR3 is 16 amino acids. The CDR3, as DNA: TGTGCCACCAGTGAAGGGACAGGGTCGGGCACCGGGGAGCTGTTTTTT. Its translation is CATSEGTGSGTGELFF.

This clonotype was found once. The chain combines TRBV10-3 with TRBJ2-1; D may be TRBD1 or TRBD2 (5 bases each). V was shortened by 0 bases and J by 6 bases, with 6 bases between the two germline ends. The germline CDR1 and CDR2 sequences are ENHRY and SYGVKD. This CDR3 is 13 amino acids long. The CDR3 reads CAISESGTNEQFF. CDR3 nucleotides: TGTGCCATCAGTGAGTCAGGGACCAATGAGCAGTTCTTC.

As to this clonotype: One junction end does not reproduce the germline sequence, and a read error may be involved. The chain combines TRBV2 with TRBJ1-3; D is possibly TRBD1 (5 bases). The CDR3 is 15 amino acids. CDR1 is SNHLY and CDR2 is FYNNEI in the germline V gene. CDR3 sequence reads: CASSERGISGNAIYF. CDR3 DNA: TGTGCCAGCAGTGAAAGGGGAATCTCTGGAAACGCCATATATTTT. The full variable domain, with the rest looked up from reference TRBV2 and TRBJ1-3, is EPEVTQTPSHQVTQMGQEVILRCVPISNHLYFYWYRQILGQKVEFLVSFYNNEISEKSEIFDDQFSVERPDGSNFTLKIRSTKLEDSAMYFCASSERGISGNAIYFGEGSWLTVV.

In DNA form, the CDR3 reads TGTGCCAGTAGTATTTATGGAGGGGGCGTTGGCTACACCTTC. This encodes CASSIYGGGVGYTF. The V gene is TRBV19, the J gene TRBJ1-2, with TRBD1 matching over 7 bases. V dropped 3 bases and J dropped 7; count of bases not matched to a gene: 8. From germline, CDR1 is LNHDA and CDR2 SQIVND (reference sequence). The length of the CDR3 is 14 residues. Looking up the rest from reference TRBV19 and TRBJ1-2 gives the full variable domain: DGGITQSPKYLFRKEGQNVTLSCEQNLNHDAMYWYRQDPGQGLRLIYYSQIVNDFQKGDIAEGYSVSREKKESFPLTVTSAQKNPTAFYLCASSIYGGGVGYTFGSGTRLTVV.

This clonotype appeared once. A much larger clone is a single base away; this may be a read error. The chain has TRBV9 and TRBJ1-5; the D is unclear. The CDR3 loop spans 14 amino acids. CDR1 and CDR2 (germline): SGDLS, YYNGEE. The CDR3: CASSLDGQNQPQRF. The CDR3 DNA reads TGTGCCAGCAGCTTAGACGGCCAGAATCAGCCCCAGCGTTTT. Variable domain in full (rest from reference TRBV9 and TRBJ1-5): DSGVTQTPKHLITATGQRVTLRCSPRSGDLSVYWYQQSLDQGLQFLIQYYNGEERAKGNILERFSAQQFPDLHSELNLSSLELGDSALYFCASSLDGQNQPQRFGDGTRLSIL.

V usage is TRBV7-9 and J usage is TRBJ2-7; 7 bases map to TRBD1. Germline CDR1 reads SEHNR; CDR2 reads FQNEAQ (reference sequence). The CDR3 has 15 residues. The J segment lost 3 bases and the V segment lost 4 bases, leaving 9 bases of the junction unmatched. In DNA, the CDR3 is TGTGCCAGCAGCTCCCCCAATGACAGGGACTACGAGCAGTACTTC. This encodes CASSSPNDRDYEQYF.

The chain couples TRBV6-6 to TRBJ2-7; no reliable D call. Germline CDR1 is MNHNY and CDR2 is SVGAGI (reference sequence). V lost 0 bases and J lost 3, with 12 bases in between. The CDR3 runs to 15 residues. CDR3 DNA sequence: TGTGCCAGCAGTTACTCGCAACGGGTGGGCTACGAGCAGTACTTC. As protein: CASSYSQRVGYEQYF.

This clonotype was seen many times. J is TRBJ1-2 and V is TRBV25-1, with D possibly matching TRBD1 (5 bases). The germline V gene has CDR1 MGHDK and CDR2 SYGVNS. V was clipped by 5 bases and J by 8 bases, with 12 bases between them. The CDR3 has 12 residues. The CDR3 coding sequence is TGTGCCAGCAGTCCCCGGGGGTCGGGCTACACCTTC. This sequence encodes CASSPRGSGYTF.

V is TRBV2 and J is TRBJ2-7; no clear D gene. CDR3 length: 13 amino acids. Germline V gene sequence: CDR1 SNHLY, CDR2 FYNNEI. V lost 5 bases and J 0 bases, leaving 8 bases between the germline ends. As DNA, the CDR3 is TGTGCCAGCAGTTTACTGCCCTCCTACGAGCAGTACTTC. Protein sequence: CASSLLPSYEQYF.

The V gene is TRBV7-3, the J gene TRBJ2-5; perhaps TRBD2 as D (6 bases). The CDR3 totals 15 residues. Germline V gene data show CDR1 as SGHTA and CDR2 as FQGTGA. V shed 5 bases and J shed 5 bases, with 18 bases lying between them. CDR3 sequence reads: CASSQGLRGAETQYF. The CDR3 bases are TGTGCCAGCAGCCAGGGACTCCGAGGGGCGGAGACCCAGTACTTC.

CDR3 sequence reads: CASSRGTYGYTF. The CDR3 DNA is TGTGCCAGCAGCCGAGGGACCTATGGCTACACCTTC. This chain connects TRBV11-2 to TRBJ1-2, with D possibly being TRBD1 (5 bases). Trimming removed 5 bases at V and 4 bases at J, with 8 bases between. Germline V gene data show CDR1 as SGHAT and CDR2 as FQNNGV. The CDR3 sequence is 12 residues long. The entire variable domain, with the rest obtained from reference TRBV11-2 and TRBJ1-2, is as follows: EAGVAQSPRYKIIEKRQSVAFWCNPISGHATLYWYQQILGQGPKLLIQFQNNGVVDDSQLPKDRFSAERLKGVDSTLKIQPAKLEDSAVYLCASSRGTYGYTFGSGTRLTVV.

The chain carries TRBV10-3 and TRBJ2-6, with 7 bases that match TRBD1. Germline-derived CDR1 and CDR2 are ENHRY and SYGVKD. The CDR3 sequence is 18 residues long. Germline trimming cut 7 bases from V and 1 base from J; bases unmatched to any gene: 13. CDR3 DNA sequence: TGTGCCATCACCGAGAAGGGACAGAGGTTTTCTGGGGCCAACGTCCTGACTTTC. Protein: CAITEKGQRFSGANVLTF.

The chain uses TRBV7-1 and TRBJ1-1; D perhaps matches TRBD1 (5 bases). TRBV7-1 is filed as an ORF, its function uncertain. The ends were cut back, 2 bases at V and 0 bases at J, with 10 bases in the middle. The CDR3 is 15 amino acids. The CDR3, as DNA: TGTGCCAGCAGCTCATGGGGGATAATGAACACTGAAGCTTTCTTT. Its translation is CASSSWGIMNTEAFF.

The V gene is TRBV29-1, the J gene TRBJ1-2; D is ambiguous. The V gene lost 7 bases and the J gene lost 8 bases, with 5 bases spanning the gap. The CDR3 is made up of 8 amino acids. Germline V gene lookup returns CDR1 SQVTM and CDR2 ANQGSEA. CDR3 bases: TGCAGCGAGGGCGGCTACACCTTC. It yields the protein CSEGGYTF.

V is TRBV20-1 and J is TRBJ1-6, with a weak D call TRBD1 (6 bases). The germline gives CDR1 DFQATT, CDR2 SNEGSKA (reference sequence). The CDR3 runs to 16 residues. V lost 2 bases, J lost 5 bases, and 16 bases lay in between. The CDR3 here is CSARSSRTVNNSPLHF. CDR3 sequence (DNA): TGCAGTGCTAGAAGTAGTCGGACAGTTAATAATTCACCCCTCCACTTT.

This clonotype has at least ten counts. The rearrangement joins TRBV13 to TRBJ1-3; no reliable D call. Between the trimmed V and J ends, which lost 4 bases and 0 bases, there was a span of 10 bases. The germline V gene encodes CDR1 PRHDT and CDR2 FYEKMQ (reference sequence). The CDR3 totals 15 residues. CDR3 nucleotides: TGTGCCAGCAGCTCAAGGGCAAACTCTGGAAACACCATATATTTT. This translates into CASSSRANSGNTIYF.

This clonotype turned up a few times. The germline gene is not matched at one end of the junction; a read error may be the cause. The J gene is TRBJ1-1, the V gene TRBV10-3; 8 nucleotides match TRBD1. CDR1 is ENHRY, CDR2 SYGVKD, per germline. The CDR3 runs 12 residues. The CDR3 DNA follows: TGTGCCAGCAGTCAAGGACAGGGTCGGGCTTTCTTT. Translation gives CASSQGQGRAFF.

Many counts were recorded for this clonotype. CDR3 sequence (DNA): TGTGCCAGCAGTGATTCGGGGGGCTGGAGTCAGCCCCAGCATTTT. This encodes CASSDSGGWSQPQHF. The chain recombines TRBV2 with TRBJ1-5; perhaps TRBD1 as D (6 bases). CDR1 SNHLY and CDR2 FYNNEI come from the germline V gene. CDR3 length equals 15 residues. The V end was cut by 3 bases, the J end by 6 bases, with 15 bases between.

The sample holds many counts of this clonotype. The chain carries TRBV7-3 and TRBJ2-7; D not certain. The ends were cut back, 5 bases at V and 1 base at J, with 15 bases in the middle. The CDR3 extends over 15 amino acids. CDR1 is SGHTA, CDR2 FQGTGA, per germline. In DNA, the CDR3 is TGTGCCAGCAGCCCACAAGGCGGTGGGTCCTACGAGCAGTACTTC. Translating gives CASSPQGGGSYEQYF.

In its sample, this clonotype was seen once. V and J are TRBV10-3 and TRBJ1-1; D not certain. The V and J ends lost 5 bases and 4 bases respectively, with 17 bases between them. The CDR3 is made up of 15 amino acids. Germline assignment: CDR1 ENHRY and CDR2 SYGVKD. The CDR3 DNA is TGTGCCATCAGTCCACCCCTAACGGCGCGCACTGAAGCTTTCTTT. Amino acid sequence: CAISPPLTARTEAFF.

The chain couples TRBV20-1 to TRBJ1-2, with D uncertain. The CDR3 spans 16 residues. Germline V CDR1 and CDR2: DFQATT, SNEGSKA (reference sequence). V was trimmed by 0 bases and J by 4 bases, leaving 18 bases between them. DNA of the CDR3: TGCAGTGCTAGAGATGAGAGAGGGCTGTCTGGCTATGGCTACACCTTC. Translation gives CSARDERGLSGYGYTF.

This clonotype has only one observation. The rearrangement joins TRBV29-1 to TRBJ2-5; 8 bases are a match to TRBD1. The CDR3 is made up of 12 amino acids. Trimming cost V 7 bases and J 5 bases; bases outside gene matches: 6. Germline CDR1 is SQVTM and CDR2 is ANQGSEA. The DNA for the CDR3 is TGCAGCGCTAGACAGGGGCCGGAGACCCAGTACTTC. The encoded protein is CSARQGPETQYF.

This sequence joins TRBV7-3 and TRBJ2-7; 14 bases map to TRBD2. The CDR3 extends over 18 amino acids. Germline assignment: CDR1 SGHTA and CDR2 FQGTGA. The ends lost 5 bases at V and 5 bases at J; junction bases unmatched: 14. DNA for the CDR3: TGTGCCAGCAGCGGGACTAGCGGGAGATTCATCTCCGTCGACGAGCAGTACTTC. It yields the protein CASSGTSGRFISVDEQYF.

With regard to this clonotype: A much larger clone lies one base from this, so it may be a read error. The V and J genes are TRBV29-1 and TRBJ1-4, with a possible D match to TRBD1 (5 bases). The CDR3 is 13 residues long. Trimming removed 7 bases at V and 0 bases at J, with 9 bases between. Germline CDR1 and CDR2: SQVTM and ANQGSEA. The CDR3 sequence: CSALGPTNEKLFF. DNA of the CDR3: TGCAGCGCTCTGGGACCAACTAATGAAAAACTGTTTTTT. The variable domain in full, with the rest retrieved from reference TRBV29-1 and TRBJ1-4, is SAVISQKPSRDICQRGTSLTIQCQVDSQVTMMFWYRQQPGQSLTLIATANQGSEATYESGFVIDKFPISRPNLTFSTLTVSNMSPEDSSIYLCSALGPTNEKLFFGSGTQLSVL.

This clonotype was counted a few times. An end of the junction does not agree with germline; a read error may underlie this. The chain carries TRBV19 and TRBJ2-7; maybe TRBD1 (6 bases). Germline CDR1 and CDR2: LNHDA and SQIVND (reference sequence). This CDR3 has 14 amino acids. The CDR3 loop is CASSITGSSYEQYF. The CDR3 nucleotides read TGTGCCAGCAGTATTACAGGGAGCTCCTACGAGCAGTACTTC.